Described below is a single T cell receptor (beta chain) sequence and its context. What it binds is unknown. This sample was taken from a study of vaccination effects on CD4 cells after COVID-19. The study, taken as a whole, reports: After vaccination, at late timepoints, clones induced by infection and by vaccine contracted markedly. Researchers report that only 1 of 255 vaccine-induced clones in healthy vaccinees cross-reacted with common cold coronaviruses. Early timepoints after infection were absent, and convalescent patients were few in the study.

TCRdb's copy holds only in-frame clones and misses some; the assay was immunoSEQ multiplex PCR. The repertoire includes roughly 45,000 clones, around 80% of them detected once, and 10% to 12% sits in the top ten. With the ViraFEST assay, the study expanded antigen-specific CD4+ T cells using viral peptide pools, then sequenced them. Researchers isolated CD4+ T cells once roughly ten days of culture had elapsed. Neither prior SARS-CoV-2 infection nor positive nucleocapsid antibodies were present in the vaccine recipients. The sample was CD4+ T cells from PBMCs cultured with SARS-CoV-2 spike peptides, taken before COVID-19 vaccination. This sequence was found in a human donor who received a COVID-19 vaccine.

The CDR3 nucleotides read TGTGCCACCAGTGGTAGGGGGGGCCCTGGGGATGAGCAGTTCTTC. Translating gives CATSGRGGPGDEQFF. V usage is TRBV24-1 and J usage is TRBJ2-1; a weak D match, TRBD2 (7 bases). CDR1 is KGHDR, CDR2 SFDVKD, per germline. Trimming stripped 5 bases from V and 8 bases from J, with 18 bases between. CDR3 length equals 15 residues.